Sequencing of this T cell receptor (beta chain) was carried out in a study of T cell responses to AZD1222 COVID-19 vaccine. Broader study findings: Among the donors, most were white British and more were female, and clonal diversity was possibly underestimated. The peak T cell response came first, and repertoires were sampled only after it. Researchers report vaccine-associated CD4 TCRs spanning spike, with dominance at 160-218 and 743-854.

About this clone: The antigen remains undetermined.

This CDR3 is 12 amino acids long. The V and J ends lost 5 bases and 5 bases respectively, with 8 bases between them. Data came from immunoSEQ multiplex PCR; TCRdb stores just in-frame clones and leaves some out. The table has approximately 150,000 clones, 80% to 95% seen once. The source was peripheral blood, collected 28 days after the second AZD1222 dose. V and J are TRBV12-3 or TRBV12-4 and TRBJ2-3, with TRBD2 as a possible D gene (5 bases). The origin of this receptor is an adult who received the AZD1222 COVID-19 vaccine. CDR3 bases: TGTGCCAGCAGTCCAGGAGGAGATACGCAGTATTTT. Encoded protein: CASSPGGDTQYF.